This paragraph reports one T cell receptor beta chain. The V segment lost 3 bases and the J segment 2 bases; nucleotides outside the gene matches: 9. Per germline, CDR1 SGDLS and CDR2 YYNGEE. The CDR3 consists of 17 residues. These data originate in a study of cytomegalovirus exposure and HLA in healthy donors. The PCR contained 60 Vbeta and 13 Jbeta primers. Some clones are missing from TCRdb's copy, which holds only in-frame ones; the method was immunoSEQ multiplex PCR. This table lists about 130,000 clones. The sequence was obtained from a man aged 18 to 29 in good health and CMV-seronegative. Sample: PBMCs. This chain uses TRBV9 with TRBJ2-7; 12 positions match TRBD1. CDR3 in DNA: TGTGCCAGCAGCGACGGGACAGGGGGCGCGTACCCCTACGAGCAGTACTTC. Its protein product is CASSDGTGGAYPYEQYF.